These 14 T cell receptor beta chains originate from one sample sequenced in a study of shared clonotypes between healthy human individuals. Profiled with immunoSEQ multiplex PCR; TCRdb holds only in-frame clones, not every one. The sample includes roughly 2.2 million clones, 80% to 95% of them seen just once. Specimen: naive CD4+ T cells from PBMCs. Subset meaning: CD45RA+ positively selected. The receptors were sampled from a man aged 18 to 30 in good health. Some clones in this sample may be carry-over from other donors' samples.

About this clone: The sample holds other DNA sequences that translate to the same CDR3. The chain joins TRBV19 to TRBJ2-7; 8 bases are a match to TRBD1. CDR1 is LNHDA and CDR2 is SQIVND in the germline V gene (reference sequence). CDR3 length equals 13 residues. Trimming cost V 4 bases and J 4 bases; bases outside gene matches: 3. In DNA form, the CDR3 reads TGTGCCAGTAGTAAAGACAGGGGATACGAGCAGTACTTC. It yields the protein CASSKDRGYEQYF.

V is TRBV7-9 and J is TRBJ1-1, with TRBD1 as a possible D gene (5 bases). The V gene lost 2 bases and the J gene lost 0 bases, with 13 bases spanning the gap. The CDR3 length is 16 residues. Germline V lookup: CDR1 SEHNR, CDR2 FQNEAQ (reference sequence). The CDR3 DNA follows: TGTGCCAGCAGCTTATTGGATCGGGGCCTGAACACTGAAGCTTTCTTT. Amino acids: CASSLLDRGLNTEAFF.

Worth noting for this clone: The same CDR3 also results from other DNA sequences found in this sample. The V gene is TRBV29-1, the J gene TRBJ2-1, with D unclear. The CDR3 sequence is 13 residues long. V was clipped by 5 bases and J by 0 bases, with 8 bases between them. Germline V gene sequence: CDR1 SQVTM, CDR2 ANQGSEA. This chain's CDR3 is CSVRASSYNEQFF. Here the CDR3 DNA reads TGCAGCGTTCGGGCCAGCTCCTACAATGAGCAGTTCTTC.

The J gene is TRBJ1-2, the V gene TRBV5-4, with D unclear. The CDR3 loop spans 13 amino acids. Germline V CDR1 and CDR2: SGHNT, YYREEE (reference sequence). The germline V and J ends were trimmed by 0 bases and 8 bases, with 11 bases remaining between them. DNA for the CDR3: TGTGCCAGCAGCTTGGACGGTCTCCGAGGCTACACCTTC. The encoded protein is CASSLDGLRGYTF.

The chain is built from TRBV5-8 and TRBJ1-5; D possibly corresponds to TRBD1 (5 bases). The CDR3 extends over 16 amino acids. CDR1 is SGHTS and CDR2 is YDEGEE in the germline V gene. The germline V and J ends were trimmed by 6 bases and 0 bases, with 16 bases remaining between them. CDR3 protein: CASTRGVGVSNQPQHF. CDR3 sequence (DNA): TGTGCCAGCACCCGAGGGGTGGGAGTTAGCAATCAGCCCCAGCATTTT.

In the case of this clone: Other nucleotide sequences in the sample specify the same CDR3. V and J are TRBV18 and TRBJ2-7, with D hard to call. V was shortened by 3 bases and J by 1 base, with 10 bases between the two germline ends. In germline, CDR1 is KGHSH, CDR2 LQKENI. The CDR3 extends over 14 amino acids. CDR3 sequence: CASSPTTDSYEQYF. CDR3 nucleotide sequence: TGTGCCAGCTCACCGACGACGGATTCCTACGAGCAGTACTTC.

The rearrangement links TRBV18 to TRBJ2-1; TRBD2 matches 7 bases. With 3 bases clipped from V and 7 bases from J, the junction kept 12 bases outside the gene matches. Germline CDR1 reads KGHSH; CDR2 reads LQKENI. The CDR3 totals 16 residues. CDR3 bases: TGTGCCAGCTCACCGGCCGGTGGCGGGAGTAGGAATGAGCAGTTCTTC. Its protein product is CASSPAGGGSRNEQFF. The full variable domain, in which reference TRBV18 and TRBJ2-1 provide the parts outside the CDR3, is NAGVMQNPRHLVRRRGQEARLRCSPMKGHSHVYWYRQLPEEGLKFMVYLQKENIIDESGMPKERFSAEFPKEGPSILRIQQVVRGDSAAYFCASSPAGGGSRNEQFFGPGTRLTVL.

The V call is TRBV19, the J call TRBJ2-7, with D tentatively TRBD2 (6 bases). The germline V gene has CDR1 LNHDA and CDR2 SQIVND (reference sequence). The V end lost 3 bases, the J end lost 5 bases, and 17 bases lay between the germline ends. This CDR3 spans 15 amino acids. The CDR3 nucleotides read TGTGCCAGTAGTATTGAACTAGCTTCGGGAAACGAGCAGTACTTC. The encoded protein is CASSIELASGNEQYF.

This sequence joins TRBV6-1 and TRBJ2-1, with 9 bases lining up with TRBD2. With 5 bases clipped from V and 6 bases from J, the junction kept 2 bases outside the gene matches. This CDR3 region has 13 residues. CDR1 and CDR2 from the germline V gene are MNHNS and SASEGT. The CDR3 loop reads CASSSGLANEQFF. The CDR3 nucleotides read TGTGCCAGCAGTTCGGGACTAGCCAATGAGCAGTTCTTC.

The sample holds one count of this clone. V is TRBV10-3 and J is TRBJ2-3; a weak D match, TRBD2 (5 bases). CDR3 length: 14 amino acids. CDR1 is ENHRY and CDR2 is SYGVKD in the germline V gene. Trimming pared 3 bases from V and 4 bases from J, leaving 11 bases between. The CDR3 sequence is CAISETRVADTQYF. CDR3 nucleotide sequence: TGTGCCATCAGTGAAACGAGGGTAGCAGATACGCAGTATTTT.

The chain recombines TRBV6-1 with TRBJ2-1; D remains unclear. Trimming shortened V by 4 bases and J by 4 bases, and 5 bases separated the two germline ends. This CDR3 region has 12 residues. Looked up from germline, CDR1 is MNHNS and CDR2 is SASEGT. The CDR3 DNA reads TGTGCCAGCAGTGTTACTTACAATGAGCAGTTCTTC. It codes for CASSVTYNEQFF.

The chain carries TRBV7-2 and TRBJ2-1, with 8 positions matching TRBD2. The CDR3 is 13 amino acids. V lost 6 bases and J lost 9; bases outside the gene matches: 7. The germline gives CDR1 SGHTA, CDR2 FQGNSA. CDR3 sequence (DNA): TGTGCCAGCAGGAACGGGAGGGTGGTTGAGCAGTTCTTC. It encodes CASRNGRVVEQFF. Variable domain in full (rest from reference TRBV7-2 and TRBJ2-1): GAGVSQSPSNKVTEKGKDVELRCDPISGHTALYWYRQSLGQGLEFLIYFQGNSAPDKSGLPSDRFSAERTGGSVSTLTIQRTQQEDSAVYLCASRNGRVVEQFFGPGTRLTVL.

V is TRBV7-6 and J is TRBJ2-7, with D possibly being TRBD1 (5 bases). With 5 bases removed from V and 6 bases from J, the gap between germline ends came to 20 bases. Germline V gene lookup returns CDR1 SGHVS and CDR2 FNYEAQ. CDR3 length equals 15 residues. CDR3 in DNA: TGTGCCAGCAGCGCGTATTCATCAGGGTTGACCGAGCAGTACTTC. Its protein is CASSAYSSGLTEQYF. The whole variable domain, filled in from reference TRBV7-6 and TRBJ2-7, reads GAGVSQSPRYKVTKRGQDVALRCDPISGHVSLYWYRQALGQGPEFLTYFNYEAQQDKSGLPNDRFSAERPEGSISTLTIQRTEQRDSAMYRCASSAYSSGLTEQYFGPGTRLTVT.

J is TRBJ2-2 and V is TRBV13, with D possibly TRBD1 on 6 matching bases. Germline lookup yields CDR1 PRHDT and CDR2 FYEKMQ (reference sequence). The CDR3 loop spans 16 amino acids. V lost 2 bases to trimming and J lost 0 bases, with 10 bases between them. The CDR3 region is CASSLQGHSNTGELFF. For the CDR3, the DNA is TGTGCCAGCAGCTTACAGGGGCACTCGAACACCGGGGAGCTGTTTTTT.